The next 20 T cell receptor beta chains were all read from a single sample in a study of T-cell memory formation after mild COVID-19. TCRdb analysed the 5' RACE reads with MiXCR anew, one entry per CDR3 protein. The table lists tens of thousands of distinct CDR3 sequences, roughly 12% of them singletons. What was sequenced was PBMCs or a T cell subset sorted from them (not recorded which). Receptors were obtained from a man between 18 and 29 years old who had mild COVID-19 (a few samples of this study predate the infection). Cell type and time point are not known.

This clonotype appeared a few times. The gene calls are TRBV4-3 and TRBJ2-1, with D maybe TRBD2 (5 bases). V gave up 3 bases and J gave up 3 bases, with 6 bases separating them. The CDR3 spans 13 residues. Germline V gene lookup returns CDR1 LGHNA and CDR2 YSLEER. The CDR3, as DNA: TGCGCCAGCAGCCAGGACTTCTACAATGAGCAGTTCTTC. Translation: CASSQDFYNEQFF.

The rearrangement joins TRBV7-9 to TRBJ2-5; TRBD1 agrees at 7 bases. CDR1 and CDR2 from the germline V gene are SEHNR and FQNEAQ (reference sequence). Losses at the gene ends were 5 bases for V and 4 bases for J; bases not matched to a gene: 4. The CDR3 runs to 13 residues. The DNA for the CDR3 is TGTGCCAGCAGCGAAGACAGGGTAGAGACCCAGTACTTC. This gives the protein CASSEDRVETQYF.

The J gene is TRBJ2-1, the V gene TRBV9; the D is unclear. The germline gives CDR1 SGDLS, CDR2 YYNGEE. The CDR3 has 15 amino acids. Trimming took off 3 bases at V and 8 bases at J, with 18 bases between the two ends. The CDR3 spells CASSDGEIPSDEQFF. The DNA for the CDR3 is TGTGCCAGCAGCGACGGCGAGATCCCGTCGGATGAGCAGTTCTTC.

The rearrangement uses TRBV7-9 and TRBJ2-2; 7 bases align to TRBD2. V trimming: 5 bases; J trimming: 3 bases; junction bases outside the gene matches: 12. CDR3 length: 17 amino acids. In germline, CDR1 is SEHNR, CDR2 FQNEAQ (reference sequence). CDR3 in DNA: TGTGCCAGCAGCGGGGGAGGGGCGACGGAGGACACCGGGGAGCTGTTTTTT. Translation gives CASSGGGATEDTGELFF.

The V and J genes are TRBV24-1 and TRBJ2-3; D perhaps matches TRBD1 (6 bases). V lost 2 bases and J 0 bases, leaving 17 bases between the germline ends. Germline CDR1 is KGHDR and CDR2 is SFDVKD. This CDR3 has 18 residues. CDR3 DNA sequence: TGTGCCACCAGTGATTCCCCGGGACAATCAACTAGCACAGATACGCAGTATTTT. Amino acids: CATSDSPGQSTSTDTQYF.

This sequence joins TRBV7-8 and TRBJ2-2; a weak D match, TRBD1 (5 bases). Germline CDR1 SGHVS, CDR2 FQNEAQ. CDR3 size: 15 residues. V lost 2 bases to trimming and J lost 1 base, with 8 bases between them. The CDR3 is CASSLLTENTGELFF. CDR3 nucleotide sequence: TGTGCCAGCAGCTTACTGACAGAGAACACCGGGGAGCTGTTTTTT. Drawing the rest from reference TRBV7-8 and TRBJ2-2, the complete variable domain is GAGVSQSPRYKVAKRGQDVALRCDPISGHVSLFWYQQALGQGPEFLTYFQNEAQLDKSGLPSDRFFAERPEGSVSTLKIQRTQQEDSAVYLCASSLLTENTGELFFGEGSRLTVL.

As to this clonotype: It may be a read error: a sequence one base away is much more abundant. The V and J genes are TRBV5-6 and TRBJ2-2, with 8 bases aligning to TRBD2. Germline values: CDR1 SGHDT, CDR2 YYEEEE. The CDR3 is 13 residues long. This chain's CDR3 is CASSLSGGRELIF. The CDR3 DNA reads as TGTGCCAGCAGCTTGAGCGGGGGCAGGGAGCTGATTTTT. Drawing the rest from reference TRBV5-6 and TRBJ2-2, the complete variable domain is DAGVTQSPTHLIKTRGQQVTLRCSPKSGHDTVSWYQQALGQGPQFIFQYYEEEERQRGNFPDRFSGHQFPNYSSELNVNALLLGDSALYLCASSLSGGRELIFGEGSRLTVL.

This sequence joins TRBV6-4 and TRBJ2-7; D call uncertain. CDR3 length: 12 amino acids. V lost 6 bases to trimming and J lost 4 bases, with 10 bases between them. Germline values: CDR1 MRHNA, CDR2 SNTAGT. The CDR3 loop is CASRPRAYEQYV. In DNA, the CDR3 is TGTGCCAGCAGACCTAGGGCTTACGAGCAGTACGTC.

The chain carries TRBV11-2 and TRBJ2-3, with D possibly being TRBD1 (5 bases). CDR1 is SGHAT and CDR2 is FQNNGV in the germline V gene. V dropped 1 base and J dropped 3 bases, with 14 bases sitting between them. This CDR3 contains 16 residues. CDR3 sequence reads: CASSLGPGRVTDTQYF. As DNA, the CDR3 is TGTGCCAGCAGCTTAGGCCCGGGCAGGGTGACAGATACGCAGTATTTT.

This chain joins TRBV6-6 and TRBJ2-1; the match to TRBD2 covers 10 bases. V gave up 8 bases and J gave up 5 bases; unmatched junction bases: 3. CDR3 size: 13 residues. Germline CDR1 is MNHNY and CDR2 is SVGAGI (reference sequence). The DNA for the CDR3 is TGTGCCAGCGGCGGGACTAGCGACAATGAGCAGTTCTTC. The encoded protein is CASGGTSDNEQFF.

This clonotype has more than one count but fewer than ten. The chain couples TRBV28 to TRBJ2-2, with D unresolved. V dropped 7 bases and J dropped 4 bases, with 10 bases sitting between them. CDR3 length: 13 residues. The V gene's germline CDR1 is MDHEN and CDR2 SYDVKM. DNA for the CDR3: TGTGCCAGCACCCCAGGTGGCACCGGGGAGCTGTTTTTT. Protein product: CASTPGGTGELFF.

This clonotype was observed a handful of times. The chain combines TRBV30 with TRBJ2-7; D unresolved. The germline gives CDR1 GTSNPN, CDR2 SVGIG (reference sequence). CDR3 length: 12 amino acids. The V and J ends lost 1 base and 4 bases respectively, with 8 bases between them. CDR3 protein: CAWSDGPYEQYF. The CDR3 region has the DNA TGTGCCTGGAGTGACGGTCCATACGAGCAGTACTTC. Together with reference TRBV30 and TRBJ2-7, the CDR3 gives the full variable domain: SQTIHQWPATLVQPVGSPLSLECTVEGTSNPNLYWYRQAAGRGLQLLFYSVGIGQISSEVPQNLSASRPQDRQFILSSKKLLLSDSGFYLCAWSDGPYEQYFGPGTRLTVT.

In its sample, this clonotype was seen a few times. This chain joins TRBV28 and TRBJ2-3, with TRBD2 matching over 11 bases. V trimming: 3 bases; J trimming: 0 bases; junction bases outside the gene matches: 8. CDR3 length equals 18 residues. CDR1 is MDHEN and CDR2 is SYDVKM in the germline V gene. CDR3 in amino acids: CASSFSASGGTSTDTQYF. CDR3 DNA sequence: TGTGCCAGCAGTTTTAGTGCTAGCGGGGGGACTAGCACAGATACGCAGTATTTT.

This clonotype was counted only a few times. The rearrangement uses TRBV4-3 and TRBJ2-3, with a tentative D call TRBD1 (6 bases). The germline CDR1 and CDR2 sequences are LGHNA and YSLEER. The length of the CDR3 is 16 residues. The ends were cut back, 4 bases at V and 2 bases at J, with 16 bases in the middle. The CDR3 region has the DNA TGCGCCAGCAGCCTAAAAGCAGGGGCCGACACAGATACGCAGTATTTT. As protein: CASSLKAGADTDTQYF.

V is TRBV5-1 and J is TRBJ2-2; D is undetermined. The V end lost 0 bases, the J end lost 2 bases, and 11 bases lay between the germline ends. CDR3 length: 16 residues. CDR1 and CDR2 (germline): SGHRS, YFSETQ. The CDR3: CASSLVLFGNTGELFF. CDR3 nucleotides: TGCGCCAGCAGCTTGGTTTTATTCGGTAACACCGGGGAGCTGTTTTTT.

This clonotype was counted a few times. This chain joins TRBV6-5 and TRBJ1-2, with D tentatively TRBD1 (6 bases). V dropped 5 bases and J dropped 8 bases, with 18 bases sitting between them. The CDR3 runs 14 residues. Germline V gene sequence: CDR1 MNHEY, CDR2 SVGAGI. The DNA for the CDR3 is TGTGCCAGCAGTGGGGCGGAGACAGGTCCCGGCTACACCTTC. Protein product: CASSGAETGPGYTF.

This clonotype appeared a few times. CDR3 sequence reads: CASSVVSAEKLAKNIQYF. DNA for the CDR3: TGTGCCAGCAGCGTAGTTTCGGCGGAGAAACTAGCCAAAAACATTCAGTACTTC. This sequence joins TRBV9 and TRBJ2-4; no clear D. With 0 bases removed from V and 0 bases from J, the gap between germline ends came to 16 bases. The CDR3 runs 18 residues. Germline loops: CDR1 SGDLS, CDR2 YYNGEE.

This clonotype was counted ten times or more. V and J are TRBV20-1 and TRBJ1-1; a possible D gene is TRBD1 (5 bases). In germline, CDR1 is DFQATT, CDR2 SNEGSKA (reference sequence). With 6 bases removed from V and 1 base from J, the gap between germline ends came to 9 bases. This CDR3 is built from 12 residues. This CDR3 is CSAWRGNTEAFF. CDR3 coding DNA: TGCAGTGCATGGAGGGGGAACACTGAAGCTTTCTTT.

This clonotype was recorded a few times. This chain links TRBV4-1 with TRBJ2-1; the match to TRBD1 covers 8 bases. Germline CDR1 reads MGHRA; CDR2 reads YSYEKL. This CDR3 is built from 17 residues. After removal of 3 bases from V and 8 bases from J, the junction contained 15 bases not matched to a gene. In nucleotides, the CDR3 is TGCGCCAGCAGCCAGGGAGTGTGGCAGGGGGCTCTGGATGAGCAGTTCTTC. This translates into CASSQGVWQGALDEQFF.

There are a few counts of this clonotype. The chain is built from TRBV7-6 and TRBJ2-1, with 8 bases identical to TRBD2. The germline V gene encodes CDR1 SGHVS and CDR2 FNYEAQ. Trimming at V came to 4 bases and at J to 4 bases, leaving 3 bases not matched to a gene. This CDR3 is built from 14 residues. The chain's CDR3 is CASSSLAGYNEQFF. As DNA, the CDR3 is TGTGCCAGCAGCTCCCTAGCGGGTTACAATGAGCAGTTCTTC. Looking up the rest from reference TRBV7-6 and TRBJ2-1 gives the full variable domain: GAGVSQSPRYKVTKRGQDVALRCDPISGHVSLYWYRQALGQGPEFLTYFNYEAQQDKSGLPNDRFSAERPEGSISTLTIQRTEQRDSAMYRCASSSLAGYNEQFFGPGTRLTVL.